This T cell receptor beta chain was identified in a study of cytomegalovirus exposure and HLA in healthy donors. Whole-study results and caveats: Many donors shared some public TCRs, even though most TCR sequences were rare.

Sequenced by immunoSEQ multiplex PCR; TCRdb stores in-frame clones only, minus some. The sample shows about 160,000 clones, roughly 90% of them seen only once. This CDR3 comprises 15 residues. CDR1 SGHTA and CDR2 FQGNSA come from the germline V gene. V was cut by 2 bases and J by 4 bases, with 15 bases left in between. Of note for this clone: Its matching antigen is unknown.

Sequenced material: PBMCs. The rearrangement uses TRBV7-2 and TRBJ2-7, with D possibly matching TRBD1 (6 bases). The receptor was isolated from a woman in her late teens or twenties in good health and CMV-seronegative. Here the CDR3 DNA reads TGTGCCAGCAGCTTAAACGCTGGGGGCCCTTACGAGCAGTACTTC. It is translated as CASSLNAGGPYEQYF.